This TCR beta chain was profiled in a study of graft-versus-host responses after intestinal transplantation. Study in general: Every one of the recipients received anti-thymocyte globulin induction and afterwards took tacrolimus and steroids for 3 to 4 years.

Overall study results and limits: Declines in HvG clones occurring early post-transplant were associated with peak circulating GvH clone levels. GvH clones surfaced in recipient marrow, some emerging earlier in ileum or blood. When patients had graft-donor T cell macrochimerism, their allografts held high graft-versus-host to host-versus-graft clonal ratios.

The method was immunoSEQ multiplex PCR; TCRdb's version includes in-frame clones alone and lacks a portion of them. The table includes tens of thousands of clones, about 88% detected once. Of note for this clone: Its antigen is unidentified.

CDR1 is SGHTA and CDR2 is FQGNSA in the germline V gene. The CDR3 sequence is 12 residues long. V gave up 0 bases and J gave up 5 bases, with 4 bases separating them. V is TRBV7-2 and J is TRBJ1-2; D not certain. Sequencing was performed on unstimulated CD4+ T cells sorted from spleen or lymph node cells, taken before transplant. The origin of this receptor is a human donor who was the organ donor for an intestinal transplant. CDR3 in DNA: TGTGCCAGCAGCTTAGCGCAGTATGGCTACACCTTC. It codes for CASSLAQYGYTF.